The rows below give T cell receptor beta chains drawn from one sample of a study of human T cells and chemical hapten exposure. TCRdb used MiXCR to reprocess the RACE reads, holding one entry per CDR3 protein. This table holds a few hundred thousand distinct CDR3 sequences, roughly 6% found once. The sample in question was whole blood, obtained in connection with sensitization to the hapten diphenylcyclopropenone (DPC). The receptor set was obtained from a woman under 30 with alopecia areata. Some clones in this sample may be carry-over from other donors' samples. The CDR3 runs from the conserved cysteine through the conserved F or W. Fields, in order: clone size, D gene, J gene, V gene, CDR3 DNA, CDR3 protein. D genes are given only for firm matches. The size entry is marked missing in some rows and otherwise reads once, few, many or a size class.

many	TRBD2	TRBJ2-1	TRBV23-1	TGCGCCAGCAGTCCTTTCAGTCCGCCTTCGGGGGGGCGGTACAATGAGCAGTTCTTC	CASSPFSPPSGGRYNEQFF
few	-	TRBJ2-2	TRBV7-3	TGTGCCAGCAGCTTAAGTAGAACTGGATCCGGGGAGCTGTTTTTT	CASSLSRTGSGELFF
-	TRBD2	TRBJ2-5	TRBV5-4	TGTGCCAGCAGCCCCCGGGCGGGGGGGCCTGTAGAGACCCAGTACTTC	CASSPRAGGPVETQYF
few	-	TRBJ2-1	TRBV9	TGTGCCAGCAGCACCGGGTGGCAGGTAAACAATGAGCAGTTCTTC	CASSTGWQVNNEQFF
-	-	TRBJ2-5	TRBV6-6	TGTGCCAGCAGTTACTCGGGTCCGGGAGAGACCCAGTACTTC	CASSYSGPGETQYF
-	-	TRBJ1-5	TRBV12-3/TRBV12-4	TGTGCCAGCAGTTTCAGGGATTTTGCCAATCAGCCCCAGCATTTT	CASSFRDFANQPQHF
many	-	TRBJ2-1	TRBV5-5	TGTGCCAGCTACGTATTAGGGGGTACGTACAATGAGCAGTTCTTC	CASYVLGGTYNEQFF
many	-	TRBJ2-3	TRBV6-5	TGTGCCAGCAGTTACTACACAGGGAGTACAGATACGCAGTATTTT	CASSYYTGSTDTQYF
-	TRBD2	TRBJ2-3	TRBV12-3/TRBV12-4	TGTGCCAGCGCTATACTAGCGGAGGATACGCAGTATTTT	CASAILAEDTQYF
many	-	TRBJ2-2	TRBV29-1	TGCAGCGTTGTCCGGGACGGAGTAACCAACACCGGGGAGCTGTTTTTT	CSVVRDGVTNTGELFF
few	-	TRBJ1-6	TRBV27	TGTGCCAGCAGTTTAAGCGCAGCACGCCTTATTGATTCACCCCTCCACTTT	CASSLSAARLIDSPLHF
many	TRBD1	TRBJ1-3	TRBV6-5	TGTGCCAGCAGTAACAGGGGAACAGGAAACACCATATATTTT	CASSNRGTGNTIYF
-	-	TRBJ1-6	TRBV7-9	TGTGCCAGCACTCTTGAGGGATGGGGGGATTCACCCCTCCACTTT	CASTLEGWGDSPLHF
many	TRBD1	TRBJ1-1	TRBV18	TGTGCCAGCTCATTTCGGACAGGCTCTAACACTGAAGCTTTCTTT	CASSFRTGSNTEAFF
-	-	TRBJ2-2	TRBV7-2	TGTGCCAGCAGCCCCGAGGGGGGACCCGGGGAGCTGTTTTTT	CASSPEGGPGELFF
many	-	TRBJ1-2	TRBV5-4	TGTGCCAGCAGCTTGGTACGTAGGGGCCTCGACCTTAACTATGGCTACACCTTC	CASSLVRRGLDLNYGYTF
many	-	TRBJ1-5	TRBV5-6	TGTGCCAGCAGCACCACCGACAGTCATAGCAATCAGCCCCAGCATTTT	CASSTTDSHSNQPQHF
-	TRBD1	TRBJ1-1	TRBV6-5	TGTGCCAGCAGTCCGGACAGGTACGAAGCTTTCTTT	CASSPDRYEAFF
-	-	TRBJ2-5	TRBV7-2	TGTGCCAGCAGCTTAGCTCGGACACAAGAGACCCAGTACTTC	CASSLARTQETQYF
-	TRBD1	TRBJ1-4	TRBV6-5	TGTGCCAGCAGGCCGGGACAGGGGAGGGAAAAACTGTTTTTT	CASRPGQGREKLFF
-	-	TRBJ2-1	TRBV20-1	TGCAGTGCCCCCTGGGCATCCTACAATGAGCAGTTCTTC	CSAPWASYNEQFF
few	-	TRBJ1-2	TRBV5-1	TGCGCCAGCAGCTTGGATTTCGACTATGGCTACACCTTC	CASSLDFDYGYTF
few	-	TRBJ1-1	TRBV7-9	TGTGCCAGCAGCTCAGAGTCCTTAAGCACTGAAGCTTTCTTT	CASSSESLSTEAFF
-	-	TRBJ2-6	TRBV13	TGTGCCAGCAGCTTACAGGGGAGCTCTGGGGCCAACGTCCTGACTTTC	CASSLQGSSGANVLTF
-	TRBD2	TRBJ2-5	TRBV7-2	TGTGCCAGCAGCTTGCGGGGGAGGGGACAAGAGACCCAGTACTTC	CASSLRGRGQETQYF
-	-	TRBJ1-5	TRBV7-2	TGTGCCAGCAGCTTGGGGGGAGGGACTGAGGGCAATCAGCCCCAGCATTTT	CASSLGGGTEGNQPQHF
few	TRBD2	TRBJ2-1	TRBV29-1	TGCAGCGTTGAACTAGCGGGGGGCCCCTACAATGAGCAGTTCTTC	CSVELAGGPYNEQFF
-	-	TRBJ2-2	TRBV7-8	TGTGCCAGCAGCTTAGCTAGCGAGGGGACCGGGGAGCTGTTTTTT	CASSLASEGTGELFF
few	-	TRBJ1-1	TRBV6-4	TGTGCCAGCAGTCAACAGGTGGGGAACACTGAAGCTTTCTTT	CASSQQVGNTEAFF
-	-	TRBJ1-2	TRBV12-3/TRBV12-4	TGTGCCAGCAGTTTACGCAGGGTGAACTATGGCTACACCTTC	CASSLRRVNYGYTF
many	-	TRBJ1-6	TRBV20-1	TGCAGTGCTAGACTGGATTCACCCCTCCACTTT	CSARLDSPLHF
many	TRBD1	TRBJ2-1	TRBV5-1	TGCGCCAGCAGCAGGACAGGGGGCAATGAGCAGTTCTTC	CASSRTGGNEQFF
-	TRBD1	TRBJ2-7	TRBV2	TGTGCCAGCAGTCACCGGGACAGTTACTACGAGCAGTACTTC	CASSHRDSYYEQYF
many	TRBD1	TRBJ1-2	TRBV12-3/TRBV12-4	TGTGCCAGCAGTCCCGGGACAGCACTGGGGGGCTACACCTTC	CASSPGTALGGYTF
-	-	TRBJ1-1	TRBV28	TGTGCCAGCAGTTTTGGGTACACTGAAGCTTTCTTT	CASSFGYTEAFF
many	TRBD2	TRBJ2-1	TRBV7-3	TGTGCCAGCAGCCAATTAGCGGGGGGCTACAATGAGCAGTTCTTC	CASSQLAGGYNEQFF
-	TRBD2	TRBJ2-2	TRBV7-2	TGTGCCAGCAGCTTAGTCCGGGGGGGCACCGGGGAGCTGTTTTTC	CASSLVRGGTGELFF
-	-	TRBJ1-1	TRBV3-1	TGTGCCAGCAGCCAAGGAGTAAGGACTGAAGCTTTCTTT	CASSQGVRTEAFF
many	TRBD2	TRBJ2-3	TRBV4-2	TGTGCCAGCAGCCCTAATCGTTTAGCGGGGGATTCAGATACGCAGTATTTT	CASSPNRLAGDSDTQYF
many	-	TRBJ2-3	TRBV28	TGTGCCAGCAGTTTATTATATCAGCGGAACACAGATACGCAGTATTTT	CASSLLYQRNTDTQYF
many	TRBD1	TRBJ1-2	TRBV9	TGTGCCAGCAGCGTAGCCGGGACAGGGGTGACTGGCTACACCTTC	CASSVAGTGVTGYTF
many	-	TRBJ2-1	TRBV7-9	TGTGCCAGCAGCTCGAGGACAGTCTACAATGAGCAGTTCTTC	CASSSRTVYNEQFF